This T cell receptor beta chain comes out of a study of blood T cell repertoires in COVID-19. V was pared by 0 bases and J by 0 bases, with 6 bases between. This CDR3 comprises 15 residues. Germline-derived CDR1 and CDR2 are MGHRA and YSYEKL. The data were produced by immunoSEQ multiplex PCR, yet TCRdb's version contains in-frame clones alone and is incomplete. The sample holds 250,000 to 300,000 clones, 90% seen once. Sequencing was performed on PBMCs or T cells enriched from blood (not recorded which). The chain couples TRBV4-1 to TRBJ2-4; D gene unclear. This TCR was sampled from a woman aged 25 to 39 who had recovered from COVID-19. Written as DNA, the CDR3 is TGCGCCAGCAGCCAAGATAGAGTAGCCAAAAACATTCAGTACTTC. As protein: CASSQDRVAKNIQYF.